Listed below are T cell receptor beta chains from one sample, sequenced in a study of CD8 T cells in Susac syndrome. Each CDR3 protein is one row after TCRdb ran MiXCR on the immunoSEQ multiplex PCR reads. The profile shows roughly 80,000 distinct CDR3 sequences, under 95% of them singletons. Sequences were obtained from CD4+ T cells from PBMCs. These receptors came from a human donor with Susac syndrome. Each CDR3 is given with its conserved first and last residue. The D gene is left open where the match is weak. Not every row has a clone size; where given, it reads once, few, many or a size class.

TRBV19	NA	TRBJ1-3	NA	TGTGCCAGTAGTAGTAGGAACTCTGGAAACACCATATATTTT	CASSSRNSGNTIYF
TRBV6-5	NA	TRBJ2-4	TRBD2	TGTGCCAGCAGTTACGAGGCGGGGGACAAAAACATTCAGTACTTC	CASSYEAGDKNIQYF
TRBV4-3	NA	TRBJ2-5	NA	TGCGCCAGCAGCCAAGATTATTACAGGGAAGAGACCCAGTACTTC	CASSQDYYREETQYF
TRBV5-1	NA	TRBJ2-1	TRBD2	TGCGCCAGCAGCCAGGGAGTCGGACTAGCGACCAATGAGCAGTTCTTC	CASSQGVGLATNEQFF
TRBV29-1	NA	TRBJ2-7	NA	TGCAGCGTTGAGGTAGCGCCGACCTACGAGCAGTACTTC	CSVEVAPTYEQYF
TRBV7-2	NA	TRBJ2-7	NA	TGTGCCAGCAGCTTAGACGTACGTTGGGTGCAGTACTTC	CASSLDVRWVQYF
TRBV6-2/TRBV6-3	NA	TRBJ1-1	NA	TGTGCCAGCAGTTACGGGGGAGTTGTCGCTTTCTTT	CASSYGGVVAFF
TRBV14	NA	TRBJ2-7	NA	TGTGCCAGCAGCCAAGGTTCAGGAGCCTACGAGCAGTACTTC	CASSQGSGAYEQYF
TRBV7-2	NA	TRBJ2-3	TRBD2	TGTGCCAGCAGTCGGGGGGGAAGCACAGATACGCAGTATTTT	CASSRGGSTDTQYF
TRBV12-3/TRBV12-4	NA	TRBJ2-1	TRBD1	TGTGCCAGCAGTTCCCTACAGGGGAATGAGCAGTTCTTC	CASSSLQGNEQFF
TRBV11-1	NA	TRBJ2-7	NA	TGTGCCAGCAAGACCCAGGACAGATCCTACGAGCAGTACTTC	CASKTQDRSYEQYF
TRBV7-2	NA	TRBJ2-1	NA	TGTGCCAGCAGCTCTTCTCCTGGAGCCGAGGATGAGCAGTTCTTC	CASSSSPGAEDEQFF
TRBV12-3/TRBV12-4	NA	TRBJ2-3	NA	TGTGCCAGCAGTTTCTTTCACACAGATACGCAGTATTTT	CASSFFHTDTQYF
TRBV18	NA	TRBJ2-1	NA	TGTGCCAGCTCACCCGAGAATGAGCAGTTCTTC	CASSPENEQFF
TRBV6-2/TRBV6-3	NA	TRBJ2-1	TRBD2	TGTGCCAGCTATAGCGGGGGGTCCTACAATGAGCAGTTCTTC	CASYSGGSYNEQFF
TRBV19	NA	TRBJ2-4	TRBD1	TGTGCCAGTAGTACAATCCAGGGGGCTGGCATTCAGTACTTC	CASSTIQGAGIQYF
TRBV19	NA	TRBJ2-1	NA	TGTGCCAGTAGTAGGCAGGGGACCTACAATGAGCAGTTCTTC	CASSRQGTYNEQFF
TRBV28	NA	TRBJ2-3	TRBD2	TGTGCCAGCACCAACTTATTCGGCGGACTAGCGTTTAGCACAGATACGCAGTATTTT	CASTNLFGGLAFSTDTQYF
TRBV2	NA	TRBJ2-1	TRBD2	TGTGCCAGCTACCTGCGAGCGGGAGTATCTTACAATGAGCAGTTCTTC	CASYLRAGVSYNEQFF
TRBV12-3/TRBV12-4	NA	TRBJ2-3	NA	TGTGCCAGCAGTTTAGGTGTCGGGAGAAGCACAGATACGCAGTATTTT	CASSLGVGRSTDTQYF
TRBV4-1	NA	TRBJ1-1	NA	TGCGCCAGCAGGGACGCATGGAACGGAACCGAAGCTTTCTTT	CASRDAWNGTEAFF
TRBV6-5	NA	TRBJ1-2	NA	TGTGCCAGCAGTTATCGCACTGACTCGCTCGGCTATGGCTACACCTTC	CASSYRTDSLGYGYTF
TRBV7-2	once	TRBJ1-5	NA	TGTGCCAGCAGCTTAGTTAACAGCTACAATCAGCCCCAGCATTTT	CASSLVNSYNQPQHF
TRBV20-1	NA	TRBJ2-5	NA	TGCAGTGCTAGGGTCGGACTTAACCAAGAGACCCAGTACTTC	CSARVGLNQETQYF
TRBV19	NA	TRBJ1-6	NA	TGTGCCAGTAGCAGCAACGGGGGTTCACCCCTCCACTTT	CASSSNGGSPLHF
TRBV19	NA	TRBJ1-6	NA	TGTGCCAGTAGGACCGGGACGAAAGCCTCACCCCTCCACTTT	CASRTGTKASPLHF
TRBV9	NA	TRBJ1-1	NA	TGTGCCAGCAGCGTCCGGACGGCGAACACTGAAGCTTTCTTT	CASSVRTANTEAFF
TRBV12-3/TRBV12-4	NA	TRBJ2-1	TRBD1	TGTGCCAGCAGCGCGAACAGGGGGCGCAATGAGCAGTTCTTC	CASSANRGRNEQFF
TRBV6-5	NA	TRBJ1-5	TRBD1	TGTGCCAACAGGCGGACAGGGCTACAGCCCCAGCATTTT	CANRRTGLQPQHF
TRBV5-1	NA	TRBJ2-5	TRBD2	TGCGCCAGCAGCTTGGGACTAGCGCTACAAGAGACCCAGTACTTC	CASSLGLALQETQYF
TRBV19	NA	TRBJ1-1	NA	TGTGCCAGTAGTATCTGGGGGGACACTGAAGCTTTCTTT	CASSIWGDTEAFF
TRBV6-1	NA	TRBJ2-7	TRBD2	TGTGCCAGCAGTGTACATTTCGGGTTAGCGGGAGAAGAGCAGTACTTC	CASSVHFGLAGEEQYF
TRBV29-1	once	TRBJ2-5	NA	TGCAGCGGGGGGACATCGGACTTC	CSGGTSDF
TRBV10-3	NA	TRBJ2-7	NA	TGTGCCATCAGTCATAAAACCGACGGCCTGGGAGGCGAGCAGTACTTC	CAISHKTDGLGGEQYF
TRBV29-1	NA	TRBJ1-2	NA	TGCAGCGTTGGGTGGGACCTCGAGTTACGCTTC	CSVGWDLELRF